Below are 22 T cell receptor beta chains sequenced from a single sample in a study of T cells after yellow fever vaccination. TCRdb independently ran MiXCR on the 5' RACE reads; one entry per CDR3 protein. Of 450,000 to 600,000 distinct CDR3 sequences in the sample, roughly 17% are singletons; the top ten hold roughly 17%. The starting material was PBMCs, obtained less than 6 days after the first yellow fever vaccination. These receptors originate from a man aged 18 to 30 who received the YFV17D yellow fever vaccine.

This clonotype turned up a few times. This sequence joins TRBV12-3 or TRBV12-4 and TRBJ2-5; 8 bases map to TRBD2. Losses at the gene ends were 0 bases for V and 2 bases for J; bases not matched to a gene: 5. The CDR3 has 16 residues. The CDR3 region is CASSLASTGGQETQYF. The CDR3 DNA reads TGTGCCAGCAGTTTAGCGTCGACGGGGGGGCAAGAGACCCAGTACTTC.

This clonotype was counted only a few times. This chain joins TRBV11-2 and TRBJ2-5; D may correspond to TRBD1 or TRBD2 (6 bases each). The CDR3 runs to 19 residues. Germline V gene data show CDR1 as SGHAT and CDR2 as FQNNGV. V was cut by 7 bases and J by 3 bases, with 30 bases left in between. This chain's CDR3 is CASTPQGGKDRTVEETQYF. CDR3 sequence (DNA): TGTGCCAGCACCCCACAAGGGGGGAAAGATAGGACAGTAGAAGAGACCCAGTACTTC.

The chain uses TRBV4-1 and TRBJ2-2, with TRBD2 identical over 15 bases. The CDR3 is 17 residues long. The J segment lost 9 bases and the V segment lost 0 bases, leaving 5 bases of the junction unmatched. The V gene's germline CDR1 is MGHRA and CDR2 YSYEKL. CDR3 residues: CASSQDGGLAGGRELFF. CDR3 DNA: TGCGCCAGCAGCCAAGATGGGGGACTAGCGGGGGGCCGGGAGCTGTTTTTT.

This clonotype was seen more than once but under ten times. The chain uses TRBV27 and TRBJ1-6; D is possibly TRBD1 (5 bases). Per the germline V gene, CDR1 is MNHEY and CDR2 is SMNVEV (reference sequence). This CDR3 contains 13 residues. With 4 bases removed from V and 9 bases from J, the gap between germline ends came to 10 bases. CDR3 DNA sequence: TGTGCCAGCAGTTGGGGGGGGAGTTCACCCCTCCACTTT. This sequence encodes CASSWGGSSPLHF.

This chain joins TRBV27 and TRBJ1-6; tentative D call: TRBD1 (6 bases). V shed 2 bases and J shed 5 bases, with 25 bases lying between them. This CDR3 is 20 amino acids long. Germline assignment: CDR1 MNHEY and CDR2 SMNVEV (reference sequence). CDR3 DNA sequence: TGTGCCAGCAGTTTAAGTTTATCGGGGGCCCACGGACTTAATAATTCACCCCTCCACTTT. As protein: CASSLSLSGAHGLNNSPLHF.

This clonotype has just a few counts. V is TRBV28 and J is TRBJ1-1; no reliable D call. Germline V gives CDR1 MDHEN, CDR2 SYDVKM. V was trimmed by 6 bases and J by 1 base, leaving 12 bases between them. The CDR3 has 14 residues. CDR3 in DNA: TGTGCCAGCAGCTCCCCGGCCCAGAACACTGAAGCTTTCTTT. This translates into CASSSPAQNTEAFF. Full variable domain (outside the CDR3, taken from reference TRBV28 and TRBJ1-1): DVKVTQSSRYLVKRTGEKVFLECVQDMDHENMFWYRQDPGLGLRLIYFSYDVKMKEKGDIPEGYSVSREKKERFSLILESASTNQTSMYLCASSSPAQNTEAFFGQGTRLTVV.

This rearrangement joins TRBV4-2 to TRBJ2-1, with 7 nucleotides matching TRBD1. The V gene's germline CDR1 is LGHNA and CDR2 YNFKEQ. The CDR3 runs 13 residues. The V gene end was trimmed by 1 base and the J gene end by 12 bases; junction bases not matched to a gene: 6. The CDR3 coding sequence is TGTGCCAGCAGCCAAGTCGACAGGGTGGGGCAGTTCTTC. Translated: CASSQVDRVGQFF.

The chain employs TRBV5-1 and TRBJ2-5; 8 nucleotides match TRBD2. V lost 7 bases, J lost 5 bases, and 25 bases stayed unmatched. The germline CDR1 and CDR2 sequences are SGHRS and YFSETQ. The CDR3 runs to 19 residues. The CDR3 sequence: CASSPRGALTRGGPETQYF. The CDR3 DNA follows: TGCGCCAGCTCTCCTCGGGGGGCGCTAACCCGGGGGGGGCCGGAGACCCAGTACTTC.

This clonotype was seen a handful of times. The J gene is TRBJ1-5, the V gene TRBV27; TRBD1 is a possible D gene (6 bases). Per germline, CDR1 MNHEY and CDR2 SMNVEV (reference sequence). V was pared by 1 base and J by 1 base, with 11 bases between. The CDR3 totals 16 residues. The CDR3 here is CASSLWGPPSNQPQHF. CDR3 sequence (DNA): TGTGCCAGCAGTTTATGGGGGCCCCCGAGCAATCAGCCCCAGCATTTT.

This clonotype was picked up a small number of times. The chain joins TRBV6-2 or TRBV6-3 to TRBJ2-3; TRBD1 agrees at 8 bases. CDR3 size: 14 residues. V trimming: 6 bases; J trimming: 6 bases; junction bases outside the gene matches: 8. Germline CDR1 is MNHEY and CDR2 is SVGEGT. The CDR3 spells CASSRQGAKDTQYF. CDR3 in DNA: TGTGCCAGCAGCCGGCAGGGGGCTAAGGATACGCAGTATTTT.

The V and J genes are TRBV27 and TRBJ1-5; 7 positions match TRBD1. Trimming took 6 bases from V and 6 from J; bases not matched to a gene: 8. Germline V gene data show CDR1 as MNHEY and CDR2 as SMNVEV (reference sequence). This CDR3 comprises 14 residues. This chain's CDR3 is CASRQKGAGQPQHF. The CDR3 DNA reads as TGTGCCAGCAGGCAAAAGGGGGCCGGTCAGCCCCAGCATTTT.

This clonotype was recorded a few times. The rearrangement uses TRBV7-9 and TRBJ1-5; D ambiguous. This CDR3 has 13 residues. Trimming pared 1 base from V and 9 bases from J, leaving 10 bases between. Germline CDR1 and CDR2: SEHNR and FQNEAQ (reference sequence). The CDR3 sequence is CASSLGDRLPQHF. DNA for the CDR3: TGTGCCAGCAGCTTAGGAGATCGCTTGCCCCAGCATTTT.

The rearrangement joins TRBV7-2 to TRBJ2-1; D is undetermined. The V and J ends lost 1 base and 9 bases respectively, with 7 bases between them. The CDR3 loop spans 12 amino acids. Germline CDR1 is SGHTA and CDR2 is FQGNSA. The CDR3 bases are TGTGCCAGCAGCTTAGTTGGTCTTGAGCAGTTCTTC. Translating it yields CASSLVGLEQFF.

V usage is TRBV27 and J usage is TRBJ1-6, with D possibly being TRBD1 (5 bases). Trimming took off 2 bases at V and 4 bases at J, with 12 bases between the two ends. The CDR3 runs 16 residues. The germline CDR1 and CDR2 sequences are MNHEY and SMNVEV (reference sequence). In DNA, the CDR3 is TGTGCCAGCAGTTTAATGGGGGGGGATTATAATTCACCCCTCCACTTT. Its protein product is CASSLMGGDYNSPLHF.

This clonotype was counted only a few times. The rearrangement joins TRBV3-1 to TRBJ1-6; D gene unclear. Trimming took 1 base from V and 10 from J, leaving 5 bases between them. There are 12 residues in the CDR3. Germline-derived CDR1 and CDR2 are LGHDT and YNNKEL (reference sequence). CDR3 DNA sequence: TGTGCCAGCAGCCAAGTAACCTCACCCCTCCACTTT. Translating it yields CASSQVTSPLHF.

This clonotype was recorded many times. This rearrangement joins TRBV9 to TRBJ1-2; 7 bases map to TRBD1. The V gene's germline CDR1 is SGDLS and CDR2 YYNGEE. With V trimmed by 3 bases and J by 1 base, 3 bases remained unmatched. The CDR3 is 14 residues long. The CDR3 here is CASSEDRHNYGYTF. The CDR3 coding sequence is TGTGCCAGCAGCGAGGACAGGCATAACTATGGCTACACCTTC.

The chain is built from TRBV3-1 and TRBJ1-1, with a tentative D call TRBD1 (5 bases). V lost 3 bases, J lost 6 bases, and 11 bases lay in between. The CDR3 runs 13 residues. Germline-derived CDR1 and CDR2 are LGHDT and YNNKEL (reference sequence). CDR3 coding DNA: TGTGCCAGCAGCCATACACGGGGGGCTGAAGCTTTCTTT. Its protein product is CASSHTRGAEAFF.

V is TRBV15 and J is TRBJ2-3, with D unclear. Germline lookup yields CDR1 LNHNV and CDR2 YYDKDF (reference sequence). V shed 11 bases and J shed 5 bases, with 17 bases lying between them. CDR3 length: 13 amino acids. The CDR3 spells CAASPTSQDTQYF. In DNA, the CDR3 is TGTGCCGCGTCCCCTACTTCACAAGATACGCAGTATTTT.

CDR3 amino acids: CASRLTGQETQYF. CDR3 nucleotide sequence: TGTGCCAGCAGATTGACAGGCCAAGAGACCCAGTACTTC. V is TRBV12-3 or TRBV12-4 and J is TRBJ2-5; a possible D gene is TRBD1 (6 bases). V lost 6 bases, J lost 1 base, and 9 bases lay in between. The CDR3 length is 13 residues.

The chain combines TRBV18 with TRBJ2-7, with no clear D. Germline-derived CDR1 and CDR2 are KGHSH and LQKENI. The CDR3 spans 14 residues. Trimming stripped 5 bases from V and 2 bases from J, with 13 bases between. CDR3 coding DNA: TGTGCCAGCTCAGAAATGGTTGGGGCCTACGAGCAGTACGTC. This gives the protein CASSEMVGAYEQYV.

This clonotype has more than one count but fewer than ten. The chain couples TRBV5-4 to TRBJ2-7; TRBD1 aligns across 9 bases. Trimming removed 5 bases from V and 0 bases from J; junction bases left unmatched: 6. The CDR3 runs to 15 residues. CDR1 and CDR2 (germline): SGHNT, YYREEE (reference sequence). CDR3 region: CASRSGQGSSYEQYV. The CDR3 DNA follows: TGTGCCAGCAGGTCAGGACAGGGGAGCTCCTACGAGCAGTACGTC.

This clonotype has a handful of counts. DNA for the CDR3: TGTGCCAGCAGCTTAGAAGGGTGGGGTTCCGACGAGAACACTGAAGCTTTCTTT. This gives the protein CASSLEGWGSDENTEAFF. This chain connects TRBV11-1 to TRBJ1-1; unclear D gene. This CDR3 is 18 amino acids long. Germline lookup yields CDR1 SGHAT and CDR2 FQDESV (reference sequence). V was pared by 1 base and J by 1 base, with 19 bases between.